A single sample gave rise to the 18 T cell receptor beta chains below, sequenced in a study of naive and memory T cell subsets. Four PCR rounds used nested alpha and beta constant region primers plus the SP2 primer. TCRdb passed the UMI-ligation and nested PCR reads through MiXCR, listing each CDR3 protein once. The profile shows about 30,000 distinct CDR3 sequences, under 8.5% of them singletons. Treatment defined: skin biopsy from PPD injection site in Mantoux-positive individual. An oligonucleotide containing a UMI was ligated to the 3' end of TCR cDNA. Here the sequenced sample was skin, taken from a tuberculin skin test site. The origin of the receptors is an adult in good health.

In its sample, this clonotype was seen many times. The rearrangement joins TRBV19 to TRBJ1-2; 8 bases agree with TRBD1. There are 15 residues in the CDR3. Germline CDR1 and CDR2: LNHDA and SQIVND (reference sequence). V lost 7 bases to trimming and J lost 5 bases; unmatched junction nucleotides: 12. CDR3 in amino acids: CASTNRGEYGYGYTF. CDR3 coding DNA: TGTGCCAGTACAAACAGGGGGGAGTACGGGTATGGCTACACCTTC. Drawing the rest from reference TRBV19 and TRBJ1-2, the complete variable domain is DGGITQSPKYLFRKEGQNVTLSCEQNLNHDAMYWYRQDPGQGLRLIYYSQIVNDFQKGDIAEGYSVSREKKESFPLTVTSAQKNPTAFYLCASTNRGEYGYGYTFGSGTRLTVV.

This clonotype was counted at least ten times. This rearrangement joins TRBV20-1 to TRBJ2-3, with a possible D match to TRBD2 (6 bases). Per germline, CDR1 DFQATT and CDR2 SNEGSKA (reference sequence). V lost 0 bases to trimming and J lost 4 bases, with 14 bases between them. The CDR3 sequence is 15 residues long. The CDR3 region is CSARDMGGKADTQYF. The DNA for the CDR3 is TGCAGTGCTAGAGATATGGGCGGGAAGGCAGATACGCAGTATTTT.

Ten or more counts support this clonotype. The rearrangement links TRBV18 to TRBJ2-3, with unresolved D. V lost 6 bases and J lost 4, with 11 bases in between. The germline CDR1 and CDR2 sequences are KGHSH and LQKENI. There are 13 residues in the CDR3. The CDR3 loop is CASSFVSADTQYF. CDR3 coding DNA: TGTGCCAGCTCTTTCGTATCGGCAGATACGCAGTATTTT. Full variable domain (rest looked up from reference TRBV18 and TRBJ2-3): NAGVMQNPRHLVRRRGQEARLRCSPMKGHSHVYWYRQLPEEGLKFMVYLQKENIIDESGMPKERFSAEFPKEGPSILRIQQVVRGDSAAYFCASSFVSADTQYFGPGTRLTVL.

The rearrangement uses TRBV5-5 and TRBJ2-1; tentatively, D is TRBD1 (6 bases). This CDR3 has 13 amino acids. Per the germline V gene, CDR1 is SGHKS and CDR2 is YYEKEE (reference sequence). Deletions cut 4 bases from V and 10 bases from J, with 15 bases between. CDR3 sequence reads: CASSADRKREQFF. DNA of the CDR3: TGTGCCAGCAGCGCCGACAGGAAAAGAGAGCAGTTCTTC.

Many counts were recorded for this clonotype. J is TRBJ2-7 and V is TRBV11-2, with TRBD1 matching over 10 bases. The CDR3 totals 14 residues. V lost 4 bases and J lost 4; bases outside the gene matches: 4. Germline values: CDR1 SGHAT, CDR2 FQNNGV. The CDR3 nucleotides read TGTGCCAGCAGCTACGACAGGGGGCGATACGAGCAGTACTTC. This encodes CASSYDRGRYEQYF.

For this clonotype: A much larger clone sits a single nucleotide away, making a read error possible. The chain is built from TRBV2 and TRBJ1-1; possible D gene TRBD1, 5 bases. The V gene lost 6 bases and the J gene lost 0 bases, with 14 bases spanning the gap. This CDR3 is built from 15 residues. CDR1 is SNHLY and CDR2 is FYNNEI in the germline V gene. CDR3 in amino acids: CASRRSGMLNTEAFF. The CDR3 DNA sequence: TGTGCCAGCAGGCGCTCAGGGATGCTGAACACTGAAGCTTTCTTT.

CDR3 residues: CASSFLLNTEAFF. As DNA, the CDR3 is TGTGCCAGCAGTTTTCTTTTGAACACTGAAGCTTTCTTT. The chain has TRBV12-3 or TRBV12-4 and TRBJ1-1; no firm D call. Trimming cost V 3 bases and J 0 bases, with 5 bases left between them. The CDR3 totals 13 residues.

The rearrangement uses TRBV6-5 and TRBJ1-1; no clear D gene. CDR3 length: 11 amino acids. Trimming shortened V by 6 bases and J by 1 base, and 3 bases separated the two germline ends. Germline V gene lookup returns CDR1 MNHEY and CDR2 SVGAGI. CDR3: CASRRNTEAFF. In nucleotides, the CDR3 is TGTGCCAGCAGAAGGAACACTGAAGCTTTCTTT.

V usage is TRBV27 and J usage is TRBJ2-3; D call uncertain. The CDR3 totals 11 residues. The germline V gene has CDR1 MNHEY and CDR2 SMNVEV (reference sequence). Between the trimmed V and J ends, which lost 8 bases and 4 bases, there was a span of 7 bases. CDR3 residues: CASGTSDTQYF. CDR3 bases: TGTGCCAGCGGAACCTCAGATACGCAGTATTTT.

The J gene is TRBJ2-7, the V gene TRBV29-1; D is perhaps TRBD1 (5 bases). Between the trimmed V and J ends, which lost 5 bases and 1 base, there was a span of 9 bases. The CDR3 loop spans 12 amino acids. CDR1 is SQVTM, CDR2 ANQGSEA, per germline. CDR3 protein: CSVRAGSYEQYF. In DNA form, the CDR3 reads TGCAGCGTTAGGGCAGGGTCCTACGAGCAGTACTTC.

This clonotype is labeled medium-sized. The V call is TRBV6-1, the J call TRBJ2-2; 7 positions match TRBD1. The trim removed 6 bases at V and 3 bases at J, leaving 7 bases unmatched. The CDR3 is 15 amino acids. Germline V gene sequence: CDR1 MNHNS, CDR2 SASEGT. DNA of the CDR3: TGTGCCAGCAGCGAGTGGACAGGAGACACCGGGGAGCTGTTTTTT. Residues: CASSEWTGDTGELFF.

At least ten counts were recorded for this clonotype. V and J are TRBV12-3 or TRBV12-4 and TRBJ1-2; no definite D call. The CDR3 loop spans 15 amino acids. Trimming stripped 3 bases from V and 4 bases from J, with 15 bases between. The CDR3 nucleotides are TGTGCCAGCAGTTTCCTATTGGACTCGATCTATGGCTACACCTTC. Encoded protein: CASSFLLDSIYGYTF.

Points on this clonotype: Being one base from a much bigger clone, this may be a read error. The chain links TRBV9 to TRBJ1-4; D ambiguous. CDR3 length: 14 residues. Looked up from germline, CDR1 is SGDLS and CDR2 is YYNGEE. CDR3 nucleotides: TGTGCCAGCAGCGTTGGTGCAACTAATGAAAACCTGTTTTTT. Translated, it gives CASSVGATNENLFF.

This clonotype was counted ten times or more. The rearrangement links TRBV20-1 to TRBJ1-1, with D possibly TRBD1 on 6 matching bases. Trimming cost V 3 bases and J 2 bases, with 16 bases left between them. The length of the CDR3 is 15 residues. Germline values: CDR1 DFQATT, CDR2 SNEGSKA (reference sequence). The CDR3 region is CSASQGGGPNTEAFF. As DNA, the CDR3 is TGCAGTGCTAGTCAGGGTGGGGGGCCCAACACTGAAGCTTTCTTT.

The chain couples TRBV5-4 to TRBJ2-2; D call uncertain. Per the germline V gene, CDR1 is SGHNT and CDR2 is YYREEE (reference sequence). Trimming pared 2 bases from V and 0 bases from J, leaving 11 bases between. CDR3 length equals 16 residues. The CDR3 spells CASSFDPSPNTGELFF. The CDR3 nucleotides read TGTGCCAGCAGCTTCGACCCGTCCCCGAACACCGGGGAGCTGTTTTTT.

There are many counts of this clonotype. CDR3 DNA sequence: TGTGCCACCAGCAGTTTTCAGGGGGCAGATACGCAGTATTTT. As protein: CATSSFQGADTQYF. V is TRBV15 and J is TRBJ2-3, with TRBD1 matching 7 bases. The CDR3 runs 14 residues. The germline gives CDR1 LNHNV, CDR2 YYDKDF (reference sequence). V shed 3 bases, J shed 4 bases, and the junction held 4 bases outside the gene matches.

This clonotype was seen many times. The chain joins TRBV28 to TRBJ2-1; 8 nucleotides match TRBD1. Germline CDR1 is MDHEN and CDR2 is SYDVKM. V lost 11 bases, J lost 7 bases, and 10 bases stayed unmatched. The CDR3 spans 13 residues. The DNA of the CDR3 is TGTGCCCAGGGGGCTAGCTTTAAGAATGAGCAGTTCTTC. Translated: CAQGASFKNEQFF.

This clonotype was counted at least ten times. The CDR3, as DNA: TGTGCCAGTAGTCAGGGGGGGGCTTGGAATGAGCAGTTCTTC. Protein sequence: CASSQGGAWNEQFF. This chain links TRBV7-7 with TRBJ2-1; D is tentatively TRBD1 or TRBD2 (7 bases each). Trimming stripped 9 bases from V and 7 bases from J, with 19 bases between. CDR1 and CDR2 from the germline V gene are SSHAT and FNYEAQ (reference sequence). The CDR3 runs to 14 residues.